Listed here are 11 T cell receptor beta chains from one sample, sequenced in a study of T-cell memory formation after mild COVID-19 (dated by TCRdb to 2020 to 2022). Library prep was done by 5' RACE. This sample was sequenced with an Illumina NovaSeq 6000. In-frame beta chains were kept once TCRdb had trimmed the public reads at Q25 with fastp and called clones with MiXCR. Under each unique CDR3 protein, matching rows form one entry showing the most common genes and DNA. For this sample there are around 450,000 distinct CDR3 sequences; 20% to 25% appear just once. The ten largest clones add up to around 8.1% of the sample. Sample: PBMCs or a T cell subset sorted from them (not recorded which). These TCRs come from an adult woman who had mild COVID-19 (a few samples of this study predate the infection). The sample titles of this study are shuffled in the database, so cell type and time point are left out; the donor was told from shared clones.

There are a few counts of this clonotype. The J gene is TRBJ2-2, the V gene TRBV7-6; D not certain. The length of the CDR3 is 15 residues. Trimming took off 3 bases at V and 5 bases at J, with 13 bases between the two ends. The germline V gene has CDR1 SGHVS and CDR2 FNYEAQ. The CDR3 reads CASSLSPQWTGELFF. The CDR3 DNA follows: TGTGCCAGCAGCTTGAGCCCACAGTGGACCGGGGAGCTGTTTTTT.

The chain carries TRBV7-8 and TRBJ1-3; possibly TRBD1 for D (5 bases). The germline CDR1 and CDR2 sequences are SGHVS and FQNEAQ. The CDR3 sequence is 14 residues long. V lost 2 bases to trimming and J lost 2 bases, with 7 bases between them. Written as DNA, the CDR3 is TGTGCCAGCAGCTTACTAGGGGCTGGAAACACCATATATTTT. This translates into CASSLLGAGNTIYF.

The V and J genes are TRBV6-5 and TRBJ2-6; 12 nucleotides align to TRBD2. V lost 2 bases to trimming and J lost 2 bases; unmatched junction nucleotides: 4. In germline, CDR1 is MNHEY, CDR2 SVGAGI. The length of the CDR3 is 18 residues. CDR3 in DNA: TGTGCCAGCAGTTACCTAGCGGGAGGGTTAGCTGGGGCCAACGTCCTGACTTTC. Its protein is CASSYLAGGLAGANVLTF.

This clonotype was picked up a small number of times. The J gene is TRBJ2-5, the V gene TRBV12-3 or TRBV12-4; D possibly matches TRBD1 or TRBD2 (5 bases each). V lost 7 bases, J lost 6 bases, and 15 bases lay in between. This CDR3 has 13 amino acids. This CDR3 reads CASTLSGTKTQYF. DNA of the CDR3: TGTGCCAGCACCCTTAGTGGGACGAAGACCCAGTACTTC.

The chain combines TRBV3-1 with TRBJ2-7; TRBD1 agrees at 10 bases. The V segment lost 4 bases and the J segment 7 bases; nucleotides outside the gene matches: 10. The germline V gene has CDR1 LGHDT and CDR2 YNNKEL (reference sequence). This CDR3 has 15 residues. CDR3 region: CASSLLGQGMWEQYF. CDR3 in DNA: TGTGCCAGCAGCCTATTGGGACAGGGGATGTGGGAGCAGTACTTC.

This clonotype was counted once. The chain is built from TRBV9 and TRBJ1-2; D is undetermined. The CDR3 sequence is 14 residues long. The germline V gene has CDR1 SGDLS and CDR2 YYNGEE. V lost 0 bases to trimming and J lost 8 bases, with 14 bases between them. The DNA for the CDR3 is TGTGCCAGCAGCGTAGCGGAGGGAACGCGGGGCTACACCTTC. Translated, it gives CASSVAEGTRGYTF.

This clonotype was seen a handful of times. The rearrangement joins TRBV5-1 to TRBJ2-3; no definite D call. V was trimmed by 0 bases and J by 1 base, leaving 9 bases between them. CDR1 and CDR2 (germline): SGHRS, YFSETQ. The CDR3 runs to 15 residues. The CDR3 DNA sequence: TGCGCCAGCAGCTTGGTGGACCCGGGCACAGATACGCAGTATTTT. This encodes CASSLVDPGTDTQYF.

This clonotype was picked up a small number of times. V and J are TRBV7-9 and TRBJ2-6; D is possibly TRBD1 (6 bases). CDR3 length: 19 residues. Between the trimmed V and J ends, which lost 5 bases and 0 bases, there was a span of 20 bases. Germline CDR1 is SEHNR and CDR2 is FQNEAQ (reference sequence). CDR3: CASSLTGETGYSGANVLTF. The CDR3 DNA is TGTGCCAGCAGCCTTACTGGTGAAACAGGGTACTCTGGGGCCAACGTCCTGACTTTC.

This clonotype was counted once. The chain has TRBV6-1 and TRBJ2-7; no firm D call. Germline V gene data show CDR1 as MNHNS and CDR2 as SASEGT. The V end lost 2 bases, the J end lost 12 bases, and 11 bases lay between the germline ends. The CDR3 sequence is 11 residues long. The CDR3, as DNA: TGTGCCAGCAGTGAAATCTCGTTGCTGTACTTC. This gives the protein CASSEISLLYF.

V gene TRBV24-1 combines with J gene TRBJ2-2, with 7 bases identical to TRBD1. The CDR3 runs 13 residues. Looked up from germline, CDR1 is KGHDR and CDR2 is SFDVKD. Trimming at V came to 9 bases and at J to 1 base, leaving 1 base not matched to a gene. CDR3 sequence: CATGTENTGELFF. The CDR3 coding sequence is TGTGCCACCGGGACAGAGAACACCGGGGAGCTGTTTTTT.

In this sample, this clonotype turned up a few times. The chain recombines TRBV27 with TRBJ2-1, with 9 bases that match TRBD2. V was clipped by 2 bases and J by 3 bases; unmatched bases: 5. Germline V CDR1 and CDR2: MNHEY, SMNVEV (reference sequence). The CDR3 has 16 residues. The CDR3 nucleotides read TGTGCCAGCAGTTTACTCGGCGGGGGGGGCTACAATGAGCAGTTCTTC. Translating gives CASSLLGGGGYNEQFF.